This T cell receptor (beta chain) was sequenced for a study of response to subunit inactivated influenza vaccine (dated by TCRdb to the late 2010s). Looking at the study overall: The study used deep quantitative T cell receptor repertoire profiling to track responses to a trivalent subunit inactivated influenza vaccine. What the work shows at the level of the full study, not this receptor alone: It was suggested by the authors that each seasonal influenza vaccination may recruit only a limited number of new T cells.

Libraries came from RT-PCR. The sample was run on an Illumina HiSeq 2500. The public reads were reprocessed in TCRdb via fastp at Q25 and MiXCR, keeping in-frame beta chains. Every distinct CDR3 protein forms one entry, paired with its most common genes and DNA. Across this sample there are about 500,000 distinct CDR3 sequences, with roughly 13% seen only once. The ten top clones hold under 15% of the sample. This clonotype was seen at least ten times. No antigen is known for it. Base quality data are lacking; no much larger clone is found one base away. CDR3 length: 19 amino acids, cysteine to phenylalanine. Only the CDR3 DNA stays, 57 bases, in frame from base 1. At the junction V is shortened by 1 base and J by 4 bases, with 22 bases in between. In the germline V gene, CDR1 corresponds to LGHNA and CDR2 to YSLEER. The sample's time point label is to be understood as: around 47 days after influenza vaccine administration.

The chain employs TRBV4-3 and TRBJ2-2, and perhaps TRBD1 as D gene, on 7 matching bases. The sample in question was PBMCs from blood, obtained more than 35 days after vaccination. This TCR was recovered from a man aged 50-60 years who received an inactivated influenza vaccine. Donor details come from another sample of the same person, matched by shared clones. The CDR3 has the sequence CASSQVRFMEGQPTGELFF. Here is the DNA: TGCGCCAGCAGCCAAGTCCGATTCATGGAGGGACAGCCCACCGGGGAGCTGTTTTTT.